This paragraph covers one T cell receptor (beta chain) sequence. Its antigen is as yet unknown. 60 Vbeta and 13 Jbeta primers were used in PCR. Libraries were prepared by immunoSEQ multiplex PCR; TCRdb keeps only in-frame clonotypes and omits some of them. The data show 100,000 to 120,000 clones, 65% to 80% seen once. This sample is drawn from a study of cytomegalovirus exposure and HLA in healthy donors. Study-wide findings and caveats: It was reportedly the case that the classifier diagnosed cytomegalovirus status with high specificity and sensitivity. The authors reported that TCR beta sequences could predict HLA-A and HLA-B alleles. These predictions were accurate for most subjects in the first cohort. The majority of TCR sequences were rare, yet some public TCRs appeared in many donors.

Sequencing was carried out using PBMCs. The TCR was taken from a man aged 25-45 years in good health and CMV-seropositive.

CDR3 amino acids: CAWSGGGFNEKLFF. The CDR3 DNA reads TGTGCCTGGAGTGGCGGCGGATTTAATGAAAAACTGTTTTTT. The rearrangement uses TRBV30 and TRBJ1-4; D unclear. Germline V gives CDR1 GTSNPN, CDR2 SVGIG (reference sequence). The CDR3 loop spans 14 amino acids. Trimming pared 1 base from V and 4 bases from J, leaving 10 bases between.